The source of this T cell receptor beta chain is a study of blood T cell repertoires in COVID-19. Participant ages covered roughly 18 to 89 years across 24 US areas. The J segment lost 6 bases and the V segment lost 2 bases, leaving 6 bases of the junction unmatched. The CDR3 runs 15 residues. Looked up from germline, CDR1 is SGHTA and CDR2 is FQGNSA. Assay used: immunoSEQ multiplex PCR; TCRdb lists only in-frame clones, some missing. The sample lists roughly 250,000 clones, roughly 88% occurring once. Sequencing was done on a sample of PBMCs or T cells enriched from blood (not recorded which). This sequence joins TRBV7-2 and TRBJ1-5, with 8 nucleotides matching TRBD1. The source is a woman in her forties or fifties who had recovered from COVID-19. The CDR3 DNA follows: TGTGCCAGCAGCTTATGGGCAGGGGGCGTTCAGCCCCAGCATTTT. It specifies CASSLWAGGVQPQHF.